One sample yielded the 27 T cell receptor beta chains listed below, sequenced in a study of blood T cell repertoires in COVID-19. Repertoires were generated with immunoSEQ multiplex PCR, while TCRdb's copy carries only in-frame clones and drops some. Among 120,000 to 150,000 clones listed, roughly 84% were seen once. The specimen sequenced was peripheral blood. The receptors originated from a human donor with acute or convalescent COVID-19. The donor label of this sample is uncertain.

The rearrangement joins TRBV28 to TRBJ1-2; no clear D gene. Trimming took off 3 bases at V and 7 bases at J, with 12 bases between the two ends. CDR3 length equals 13 residues. Germline V lookup: CDR1 MDHEN, CDR2 SYDVKM. The CDR3 is CASSLSQDGGYTF. CDR3 nucleotide sequence: TGTGCCAGCAGTTTGAGTCAGGATGGTGGCTACACCTTC.

This clone was seen only once. J is TRBJ1-2 and V is TRBV10-3; no clear D gene. The CDR3 loop spans 14 amino acids. Trimming cost V 2 bases and J 1 base, with 8 bases left between them. The germline V gene encodes CDR1 ENHRY and CDR2 SYGVKD. The CDR3 spells CAISEGRFNYGYTF. The CDR3 coding sequence is TGTGCCATCAGTGAGGGGAGGTTTAACTATGGCTACACCTTC.

V usage is TRBV7-2 and J usage is TRBJ1-1; D unclear. CDR3 length: 13 residues. Germline-derived CDR1 and CDR2 are SGHTA and FQGNSA. The V end lost 1 base, the J end lost 4 bases, and 7 bases lay between the germline ends. CDR3 nucleotides: TGTGCCAGCAGCTTAGTAGCCGGCACTGAAGCTTTCTTT. Translation gives CASSLVAGTEAFF.

The count of this clone is one. V is TRBV6-5 and J is TRBJ1-6; D gene unclear. The CDR3 runs 12 residues. Per germline, CDR1 MNHEY and CDR2 SVGAGI. V dropped 5 bases and J dropped 8 bases, with 7 bases sitting between them. The CDR3 bases are TGTGCCAGCAGTAATCAGGATTCACCCCTCCACTTT. Translating it yields CASSNQDSPLHF.

This clone appeared once. The CDR3 protein is CASSPGAATPNYGYTF. CDR3 in DNA: TGTGCCAGCAGTCCAGGGGCGGCTACCCCTAACTATGGCTACACCTTC. The chain joins TRBV28 to TRBJ1-2; D might be TRBD1 (6 bases). This CDR3 is 16 amino acids long. The V gene lost 5 bases and the J gene lost 0 bases, with 16 bases spanning the gap. CDR1 MDHEN and CDR2 SYDVKM come from the germline V gene.

The chain joins TRBV4-3 to TRBJ1-5; D is unclear. CDR1 and CDR2 from the germline V gene are LGHNA and YSLEER. The V end was cut by 4 bases, the J end by 6 bases, with 13 bases between. The CDR3 has 14 residues. CDR3 loop: CASSPREGIQPQHF. The DNA of the CDR3 is TGCGCCAGCAGCCCGCGGGAAGGGATTCAGCCCCAGCATTTT.

The V and J genes are TRBV12-3 or TRBV12-4 and TRBJ2-7; 7 nucleotides line up with TRBD1. Trimming took 7 bases from V and 2 from J; bases not matched to a gene: 2. The CDR3 totals 12 residues. CDR3 DNA sequence: TGTGCCAGCAAGGGGGCGACCTACGAGCAGTACTTC. It translates to CASKGATYEQYF.

V gene TRBV6-6 combines with J gene TRBJ2-5; D perhaps matches TRBD1 (5 bases). V shed 4 bases and J shed 2 bases, with 8 bases lying between them. Germline CDR1 reads MNHNY; CDR2 reads SVGAGI (reference sequence). The CDR3 runs 13 residues. CDR3 DNA: TGTGCCAGCAGTTGGCCAGGGCAAGAGACCCAGTACTTC. It translates to CASSWPGQETQYF.

The chain links TRBV7-9 to TRBJ2-2; D is unresolved. Trimming removed 3 bases at V and 0 bases at J, with 8 bases between. The V gene's germline CDR1 is SEHNR and CDR2 FQNEAQ (reference sequence). The CDR3 totals 15 residues. CDR3 coding DNA: TGTGCCAGCAGCTTTCAGGCGTCGAACACCGGGGAGCTGTTTTTT. It is translated as CASSFQASNTGELFF.

V and J are TRBV5-4 and TRBJ2-1; TRBD2 is a possible D gene (5 bases). V was trimmed by 1 base and J by 7 bases, leaving 9 bases between them. The CDR3 extends over 13 amino acids. Germline V gene sequence: CDR1 SGHNT, CDR2 YYREEE (reference sequence). CDR3 bases: TGTGCCAGCAGCTTGAAAAGCGGAAATGAGCAGTTCTTC. This encodes CASSLKSGNEQFF.

The chain combines TRBV27 with TRBJ1-2; D gene unclear. This CDR3 region has 14 residues. Per germline, CDR1 MNHEY and CDR2 SMNVEV (reference sequence). V was trimmed by 5 bases and J by 0 bases, leaving 10 bases between them. This chain's CDR3 is CASSDVQANYGYTF. The CDR3 coding sequence is TGTGCCAGCAGTGACGTCCAGGCTAACTATGGCTACACCTTC.

This clone has just a few counts. This chain links TRBV29-1 with TRBJ1-5; unclear D gene. Trimming left V 4 bases short and J 1 base short, with 5 bases between. The germline CDR1 and CDR2 sequences are SQVTM and ANQGSEA. The CDR3 sequence is 12 residues long. CDR3 sequence (DNA): TGCAGCGTTGCTATGAGCAATCAGCCCCAGCATTTT. This sequence encodes CSVAMSNQPQHF. Full variable domain (rest looked up from reference TRBV29-1 and TRBJ1-5): SAVISQKPSRDICQRGTSLTIQCQVDSQVTMMFWYRQQPGQSLTLIATANQGSEATYESGFVIDKFPISRPNLTFSTLTVSNMSPEDSSIYLCSVAMSNQPQHFGDGTRLSIL.

V is TRBV9 and J is TRBJ1-2, with 7 bases aligning to TRBD1. V shed 0 bases, J shed 1 base, and the junction held 6 bases outside the gene matches. Germline-derived CDR1 and CDR2 are SGDLS and YYNGEE. The CDR3 is made up of 16 amino acids. The CDR3 region is CASSVVWDSHNYGYTF. The CDR3 DNA sequence: TGTGCCAGCAGCGTAGTCTGGGACAGCCATAACTATGGCTACACCTTC. The full variable domain, in which reference TRBV9 and TRBJ1-2 provide the parts outside the CDR3, is DSGVTQTPKHLITATGQRVTLRCSPRSGDLSVYWYQQSLDQGLQFLIQYYNGEERAKGNILERFSAQQFPDLHSELNLSSLELGDSALYFCASSVVWDSHNYGYTFGSGTRLTVV.

The chain joins TRBV6-5 to TRBJ1-1; no definite D call. V was clipped by 0 bases and J by 4 bases, with 9 bases between them. Germline assignment: CDR1 MNHEY and CDR2 SVGAGI. This CDR3 comprises 14 residues. The CDR3 DNA sequence: TGTGCCAGCAGTTACTCTGGCGGGGTCACTGAAGCTTTCTTT. It translates to CASSYSGGVTEAFF.

This chain links TRBV18 with TRBJ1-5, with 7 bases that match TRBD1. This CDR3 region has 16 residues. In germline, CDR1 is KGHSH, CDR2 LQKENI. V dropped 3 bases and J dropped 0; count of bases not matched to a gene: 5. The CDR3 DNA is TGTGCCAGCTCACCCCAGGGGGGCTATAGCAATCAGCCCCAGCATTTT. This translates into CASSPQGGYSNQPQHF.

The CDR3 DNA is TGCGCCAGCAGCCACACAGGGGTGGACACTGAAGCTTTCTTT. It yields the protein CASSHTGVDTEAFF. The gene calls are TRBV5-1 and TRBJ1-1, with 7 bases lining up with TRBD1. The CDR3 consists of 14 residues. CDR1 and CDR2 (germline): SGHRS, YFSETQ. The ends lost 4 bases at V and 3 bases at J; junction bases unmatched: 6.

The chain combines TRBV9 with TRBJ2-1; a weak D match, TRBD2 (5 bases). The CDR3 consists of 16 residues. Germline values: CDR1 SGDLS, CDR2 YYNGEE. V was cut by 3 bases and J by 4 bases, with 17 bases left in between. The chain's CDR3 is CASSGGLFPRYNEQFF. CDR3 bases: TGTGCCAGCAGCGGAGGACTTTTCCCGCGGTACAATGAGCAGTTCTTC.

The chain uses TRBV7-9 and TRBJ2-3; 12 positions agree with TRBD2. There are 15 residues in the CDR3. Germline V gene sequence: CDR1 SEHNR, CDR2 FQNEAQ (reference sequence). Germline trimming cut 4 bases from V and 8 bases from J; bases unmatched to any gene: 7. The CDR3 region is CASSSTTSGGPTQYF. The DNA for the CDR3 is TGTGCCAGCAGCTCCACGACTAGCGGGGGACCTACGCAGTATTTT.

The chain joins TRBV5-1 to TRBJ2-7; a weak D match, TRBD2 (5 bases). CDR1 and CDR2 (germline): SGHRS, YFSETQ. This CDR3 spans 13 amino acids. V lost 3 bases to trimming and J lost 2 bases, with 9 bases between them. CDR3 residues: CASSSAGAYEQYF. The DNA for the CDR3 is TGCGCCAGCAGCTCCGCGGGTGCCTACGAGCAGTACTTC.

This chain joins TRBV3-1 (or the pseudogene TRBV3-2) and TRBJ2-1; no firm D call. Trimming pared 1 base from V and 9 bases from J, leaving 10 bases between. Germline V gene data show CDR1 as LGHDT and CDR2 as YNNKEL (reference sequence). The CDR3 is 13 residues long. CDR3 sequence (DNA): TGTGCCAGCAGCCAAGTCCCTAGTGGTGAGCAGTTCTTC. The encoded protein is CASSQVPSGEQFF.

The chain carries TRBV6-2 or TRBV6-3 and TRBJ2-5; 8 bases are shared with TRBD2. The CDR3 is 19 residues long. Germline V CDR1 and CDR2: MNHEY, SVGEGT. V was pared by 0 bases and J by 4 bases, with 16 bases of the junction left unmatched. CDR3 loop: CASSYSNRRTSGYRETQYF. Written as DNA, the CDR3 is TGTGCCAGCAGTTACTCGAATAGGCGCACTAGCGGTTACCGAGAGACCCAGTACTTC.

This clone was counted a single time. The chain couples TRBV5-5 to TRBJ1-2; 7 positions match TRBD1. Trimming cost V 4 bases and J 10 bases; bases outside gene matches: 13. CDR3 length: 14 amino acids. Germline V gene sequence: CDR1 SGHKS, CDR2 YYEKEE (reference sequence). The CDR3 DNA follows: TGTGCCAGCAGCACACGAGGGGGCGCGTCTACCTACACCTTC. This translates into CASSTRGGASTYTF.

This chain uses TRBV18 with TRBJ2-3; TRBD2 matches at 7 bases. The J segment lost 5 bases and the V segment lost 6 bases, leaving 2 bases of the junction unmatched. In germline, CDR1 is KGHSH, CDR2 LQKENI. CDR3 length: 12 amino acids. Here the CDR3 DNA reads TGTGCCAGCTCGACGGGGGGAGATACGCAGTATTTT. It codes for CASSTGGDTQYF.

This clone was observed once. The chain uses TRBV11-2 and TRBJ2-7; a possible D gene is TRBD2 (5 bases). V gave up 1 base and J gave up 5 bases, with 9 bases separating them. Germline-derived CDR1 and CDR2 are SGHAT and FQNNGV. The CDR3 sequence is 13 residues long. The CDR3 loop is CASSLVLVHEQYV. CDR3 DNA sequence: TGTGCCAGCAGCTTAGTACTAGTCCACGAGCAGTACGTC.

This clone came up once. The rearrangement joins TRBV6-4 to TRBJ1-6; D remains unclear. The CDR3 loop spans 15 amino acids. The V and J ends lost 4 bases and 7 bases respectively, with 14 bases between them. Germline lookup yields CDR1 MRHNA and CDR2 SNTAGT. CDR3 residues: CASSALGGINSPLHF. CDR3 nucleotides: TGTGCCAGCAGTGCCCTCGGCGGGATAAATTCACCCCTCCACTTT.

The rearrangement links TRBV5-4 to TRBJ2-5; D remains unclear. V was trimmed by 2 bases and J by 2 bases, leaving 7 bases between them. The CDR3 is made up of 13 amino acids. CDR1 and CDR2 from the germline V gene are SGHNT and YYREEE (reference sequence). CDR3 sequence reads: CASSFAEQETQYF. The CDR3 coding sequence is TGTGCCAGCAGCTTCGCAGAACAAGAGACCCAGTACTTC.

This rearrangement joins TRBV29-1 to TRBJ2-7; 11 bases fit TRBD1. Germline CDR1 SQVTM, CDR2 ANQGSEA. Trimming cost V 7 bases and J 4 bases; bases outside gene matches: 6. The CDR3 sequence is 13 residues long. CDR3 sequence: CSGGDRGKYEQYF. CDR3 nucleotide sequence: TGCAGCGGGGGGGACAGGGGGAAGTACGAGCAGTACTTC.